Listed below are T cell receptor beta chains from one sample, sequenced in a study of T-cell memory formation after mild COVID-19. TCRdb reanalysed the 5' RACE reads using MiXCR and keeps one entry per CDR3 protein. This table has 300,000 to 350,000 distinct CDR3 sequences, 19% appearing once. Material for sequencing was PBMCs or a T cell subset sorted from them (not recorded which). The receptor source for this set is a man younger than 30 who had mild COVID-19 (a few samples of this study predate the infection). Cell type and time point are not known. The CDR3 runs from the conserved cysteine through the conserved F or W. Fields, in order: D gene, clone size, J gene, V gene, CDR3 length, CDR3 protein, CDR3 DNA. D genes are given only for firm matches. For some rows the clone size is stated as once, few or many, or as a class when expanded; others skip it.

D gene: TRBD2; clone size: few; J gene: TRBJ2-1; V gene: TRBV7-2; CDR3 length: 19; CDR3 protein: CASSLVGGLAGGLYNEQFF; CDR3 DNA: TGTGCCAGCAGCTTAGTAGGGGGTCTAGCGGGGGGCCTCTACAATGAGCAGTTCTTC
D gene: TRBD1; clone size: NA; J gene: TRBJ2-7; V gene: TRBV6-2/TRBV6-3; CDR3 length: 12; CDR3 protein: CASSGQDYEQYF; CDR3 DNA: TGTGCCAGCAGTGGACAGGACTACGAGCAGTACTTC
D gene: NA; clone size: NA; J gene: TRBJ1-2; V gene: TRBV6-1; CDR3 length: 15; CDR3 protein: CASSEFPRGLYGYTF; CDR3 DNA: TGTGCCAGCAGTGAATTCCCTCGGGGGCTCTATGGCTACACCTTC
D gene: NA; clone size: NA; J gene: TRBJ1-1; V gene: TRBV6-2/TRBV6-3; CDR3 length: 15; CDR3 protein: CASTYHQTGNTEAFF; CDR3 DNA: TGTGCCAGCACCTACCACCAGACAGGGAACACTGAAGCTTTCTTT
D gene: TRBD2; clone size: NA; J gene: TRBJ2-1; V gene: TRBV4-1; CDR3 length: 16; CDR3 protein: CASSQSRGTSFDEQFF; CDR3 DNA: TGCGCCAGCAGCCAAAGTCGTGGGACTAGCTTTGATGAGCAGTTCTTC
D gene: TRBD1; clone size: NA; J gene: TRBJ1-2; V gene: TRBV12-3/TRBV12-4; CDR3 length: 14; CDR3 protein: CASSRQGGRHGYTF; CDR3 DNA: TGTGCCAGCAGTAGACAGGGCGGCCGACATGGCTACACCTTC
D gene: NA; clone size: few; J gene: TRBJ2-2; V gene: TRBV29-1; CDR3 length: 11; CDR3 protein: CSARNRGELFF; CDR3 DNA: TGCAGCGCACGGAACCGGGGGGAGCTGTTTTTT
D gene: NA; clone size: few; J gene: TRBJ2-3; V gene: TRBV5-1; CDR3 length: 12; CDR3 protein: CASTSRSDTQYF; CDR3 DNA: TGCGCCAGCACAAGCAGGTCAGATACGCAGTATTTT
D gene: NA; clone size: NA; J gene: TRBJ2-4; V gene: TRBV5-8; CDR3 length: 15; CDR3 protein: CASSLETGTKNIQYF; CDR3 DNA: TGTGCCAGCAGCTTGGAGACCGGAACCAAAAACATTCAGTACTTC
D gene: TRBD2; clone size: NA; J gene: TRBJ2-3; V gene: TRBV12-3/TRBV12-4; CDR3 length: 14; CDR3 protein: CASSLGGGRDTQYF; CDR3 DNA: TGTGCCAGCAGTTTAGGCGGGGGGCGGGATACGCAGTATTTT
D gene: TRBD1; clone size: many; J gene: TRBJ1-4; V gene: TRBV4-1; CDR3 length: 15; CDR3 protein: CASSQENRGFEKLFF; CDR3 DNA: TGCGCCAGCAGCCAAGAAAACAGGGGTTTTGAAAAACTGTTTTTT
D gene: NA; clone size: NA; J gene: TRBJ2-3; V gene: TRBV15; CDR3 length: 15; CDR3 protein: CATSSGTISTDTQYF; CDR3 DNA: TGTGCCACCAGCAGCGGGACAATTAGCACAGATACGCAGTATTTT
D gene: NA; clone size: NA; J gene: TRBJ1-4; V gene: TRBV27; CDR3 length: 16; CDR3 protein: CASSTEPGRLNEKLFF; CDR3 DNA: TGTGCCAGCAGTACCGAACCGGGACGACTAAATGAAAAACTGTTTTTT
D gene: NA; clone size: NA; J gene: TRBJ1-2; V gene: TRBV7-2; CDR3 length: 16; CDR3 protein: CASSSPLVSSNYGYTF; CDR3 DNA: TGTGCCAGCAGCTCCCCTCTGGTGTCTTCTAACTATGGCTACACCTTC
D gene: NA; clone size: few; J gene: TRBJ1-1; V gene: TRBV12-3/TRBV12-4; CDR3 length: 12; CDR3 protein: CASSFIQGNAFF; CDR3 DNA: TGTGCCAGCAGTTTCATCCAGGGCAATGCTTTCTTT
D gene: NA; clone size: NA; J gene: TRBJ1-6; V gene: TRBV12-3/TRBV12-4; CDR3 length: 13; CDR3 protein: CASSLRWDSPLHF; CDR3 DNA: TGTGCCAGCAGTTTGCGTTGGGATTCACCCCTCCACTTT